A selection of T cell receptor beta chains follows, all from one sample in a study of blood T cell repertoires in COVID-19. Sequenced by immunoSEQ multiplex PCR; TCRdb stores in-frame clones only, minus some. The profile covers fewer than 80,000 clones, with around 91% appearing a single time and more than 4.5% taken by the ten largest. The sequenced sample was peripheral blood. The receptors shown here come from a man in his fifties with acute or convalescent COVID-19. Both conserved end residues are part of each CDR3. A D gene is named only where the DNA matches it firmly. Clone size is not always given. Where it is, it says once, few, many or a class for expanded clones.

clone_size,d_call,j_call,v_call,cdr3_aa,cdr3_nt
few,TRBD1,TRBJ1-2,TRBV6-2/TRBV6-3,CASSRGTVNYGYTF,TGTGCCAGCAGTCGAGGGACAGTTAACTATGGCTACACCTTC
.,TRBD1,TRBJ1-3,TRBV19,CASRARTGSSSGNTIYF,TGTGCCAGTAGGGCGAGGACAGGATCATCCTCTGGAAACACCATATATTTT
.,.,TRBJ2-7,TRBV6-6,CASSYSGQGYDEQYF,TGTGCCAGCAGTTACTCAGGCCAGGGTTACGACGAGCAGTACTTC
.,TRBD1,TRBJ2-2,TRBV5-1,CASSSLPDRGRLRANTGELFF,TGCGCCAGCAGTTCACTCCCAGACAGGGGGCGTTTGCGGGCGAACACCGGGGAGCTGTTTTTT
.,TRBD1,TRBJ2-5,TRBV10-3,CAIKPGQGESQYF,TGTGCCATCAAGCCGGGACAGGGAGAATCCCAGTACTTC
.,.,TRBJ1-2,TRBV7-2,CASSSSYFRANYGYTF,TGTGCCAGCAGCTCAAGCTATTTTCGAGCTAACTATGGCTACACCTTC
once,.,TRBJ1-1,TRBV19,CASSISTSDTEAFF,TGTGCCAGTAGTATCAGCACAAGCGACACTGAAGCTTTCTTT
.,.,TRBJ2-7,TRBV6-6,CASTPAVAYEQYF,TGTGCCAGCACCCCAGCTGTAGCTTACGAGCAGTACTTC
.,.,TRBJ1-5,TRBV19,CASSIGQISNQPQHF,TGTGCCAGTAGTATTGGTCAGATTAGCAATCAGCCCCAGCATTTT
.,.,TRBJ1-1,TRBV29-1,CSVALQDLNAAFF,TGCAGCGTTGCGTTACAGGACCTTAACGCAGCTTTCTTT
.,TRBD2,TRBJ2-7,TRBV27,CASSLGSGKWYF,TGTGCCAGCAGTTTAGGTAGCGGGAAGTGGTACTTC
.,TRBD1,TRBJ1-6,TRBV19,CASSIRDSYNSPLHF,TGTGCCAGTAGTATACGGGACAGCTATAATTCACCCCTCCACTTT
.,.,TRBJ1-1,TRBV2,CASSRQMNTEAFF,TGTGCCAGCAGTCGACAGATGAACACTGAAGCTTTCTTT
.,.,TRBJ1-5,TRBV24-1,CATSDSPIDGGSQPQHF,TGTGCCACCAGTGATTCACCTATCGACGGGGGGTCTCAGCCCCAGCATTTT
.,TRBD2,TRBJ2-1,TRBV12-3/TRBV12-4,CASRGSGLEQFF,TGTGCCAGCAGAGGTAGCGGGCTGGAGCAGTTCTTC
.,TRBD2,TRBJ2-5,TRBV15,CATSNEAGIEETQYF,TGTGCCACCAGCAACGAAGCGGGGATAGAAGAGACCCAGTACTTC
.,TRBD1,TRBJ2-2,TRBV14,CAGPIMGQGIAGELFF,TGTGCGGGGCCGATTATGGGACAGGGGATAGCCGGGGAGCTGTTTTTT
.,TRBD2,TRBJ2-1,TRBV28,CASSLPGGNEQFF,TGTGCCAGCAGCCTCCCCGGGGGGAATGAGCAGTTCTTC
.,.,TRBJ2-3,TRBV9,CASSVITDSTDTQYF,TGTGCCAGCAGCGTAATTACAGACAGCACAGATACGCAGTATTTT
.,TRBD1,TRBJ2-7,TRBV18,CASSLSGTGGAEWYEQYF,TGTGCCAGCTCACTGTCCGGGACAGGGGGCGCTGAGTGGTACGAGCAGTACTTC
.,.,TRBJ1-6,TRBV21-1,CASSGGQGATNSPLHF,TGTGCCAGCAGCGGTGGACAGGGGGCTACCAATTCACCCCTCCACTTT
.,TRBD1,TRBJ2-2,TRBV6-2/TRBV6-3,CASSYRRGTADTGELFF,TGTGCCAGCAGTTACCGGAGAGGGACAGCCGACACCGGGGAGCTGTTTTTT